This T cell receptor beta chain is drawn from a study of tumor and adjacent non-tumor tissue in lung cancer. Study in general: There were about twelve adenocarcinoma, a couple of squamous cell carcinoma and 1 small cell lung cancer cases.

This sample's RNA came from whole unsorted tissue. The CDR3 sequence is 12 residues long. In germline, CDR1 is SEHNR, CDR2 FQNEAQ (reference sequence). A modified ARM-PCR protocol with three rounds of nested PCR amplified TCRbeta. TCRdb re-analysed the multiplex PCR reads in MiXCR, keeping a single row per CDR3 protein. The repertoire has about 110,000 distinct CDR3 sequences, 75% to 90% of them found once; the top ten carry 20% to 25%. Comments on this clonotype: Germline is not matched at one junction end, which may reflect a read error.

This receptor was obtained from a man in his 70s with non-small cell lung cancer. Sequencing was performed on lung tumor tissue. J is TRBJ1-1 and V is TRBV7-9, with unresolved D. The CDR3, as DNA: TGTGTCAGCAGTCACAAGGAATTTGAAGCTTTCTTT. It yields the protein CVSSHKEFEAFF.